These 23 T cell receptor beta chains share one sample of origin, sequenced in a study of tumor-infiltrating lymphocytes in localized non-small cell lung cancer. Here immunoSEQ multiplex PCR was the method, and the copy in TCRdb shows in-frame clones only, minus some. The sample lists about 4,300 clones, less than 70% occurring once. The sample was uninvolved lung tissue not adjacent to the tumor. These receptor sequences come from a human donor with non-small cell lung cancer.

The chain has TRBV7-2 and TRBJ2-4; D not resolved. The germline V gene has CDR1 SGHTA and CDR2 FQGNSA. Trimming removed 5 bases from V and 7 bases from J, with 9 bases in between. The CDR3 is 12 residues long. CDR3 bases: TGTGCCAGCAGCCGGGCGACGAACATTCAGTACTTC. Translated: CASSRATNIQYF.

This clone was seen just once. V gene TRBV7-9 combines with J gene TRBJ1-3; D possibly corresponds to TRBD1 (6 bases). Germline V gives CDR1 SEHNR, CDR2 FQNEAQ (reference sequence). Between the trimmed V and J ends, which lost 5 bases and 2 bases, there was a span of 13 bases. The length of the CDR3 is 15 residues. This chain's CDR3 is CASSPRTGTGNTIYF. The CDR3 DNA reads TGTGCCAGCAGCCCTCGAACAGGGACTGGAAACACCATATATTTT. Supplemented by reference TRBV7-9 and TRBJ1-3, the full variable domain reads DTGVSQNPRHKITKRGQNVTFRCDPISEHNRLYWYRQTLGQGPEFLTYFQNEAQLEKSRLLSDRFSAERPKGSFSTLEIQRTEQGDSAMYLCASSPRTGTGNTIYFGEGSWLTVV.

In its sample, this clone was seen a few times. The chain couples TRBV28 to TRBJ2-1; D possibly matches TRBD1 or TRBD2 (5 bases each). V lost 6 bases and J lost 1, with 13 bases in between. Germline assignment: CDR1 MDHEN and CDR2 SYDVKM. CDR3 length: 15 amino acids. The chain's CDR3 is CASSDQGVSYNEQFF. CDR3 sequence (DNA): TGTGCCAGCAGCGACCAGGGAGTGTCCTACAATGAGCAGTTCTTC. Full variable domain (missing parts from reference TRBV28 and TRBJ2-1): DVKVTQSSRYLVKRTGEKVFLECVQDMDHENMFWYRQDPGLGLRLIYFSYDVKMKEKGDIPEGYSVSREKKERFSLILESASTNQTSMYLCASSDQGVSYNEQFFGPGTRLTVL.

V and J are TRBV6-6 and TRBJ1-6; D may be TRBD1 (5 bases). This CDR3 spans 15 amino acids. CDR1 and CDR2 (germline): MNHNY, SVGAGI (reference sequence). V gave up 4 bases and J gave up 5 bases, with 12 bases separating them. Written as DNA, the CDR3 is TGTGCCAGCAGTTCTACTGGGACTGATAATTCACCCCTCCACTTT. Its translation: CASSSTGTDNSPLHF.

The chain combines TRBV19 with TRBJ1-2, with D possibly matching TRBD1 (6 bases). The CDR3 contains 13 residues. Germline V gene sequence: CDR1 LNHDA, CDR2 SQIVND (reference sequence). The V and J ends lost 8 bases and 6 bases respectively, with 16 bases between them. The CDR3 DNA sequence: TGTGCCAGTCGAAAGGGGGGAGGGCATGGCTACACCTTC. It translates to CASRKGGGHGYTF. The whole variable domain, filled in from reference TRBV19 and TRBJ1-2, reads DGGITQSPKYLFRKEGQNVTLSCEQNLNHDAMYWYRQDPGQGLRLIYYSQIVNDFQKGDIAEGYSVSREKKESFPLTVTSAQKNPTAFYLCASRKGGGHGYTFGSGTRLTVV.

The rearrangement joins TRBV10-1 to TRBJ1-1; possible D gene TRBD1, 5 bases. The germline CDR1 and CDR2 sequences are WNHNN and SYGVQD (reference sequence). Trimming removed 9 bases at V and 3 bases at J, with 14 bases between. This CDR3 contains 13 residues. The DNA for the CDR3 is TGCGCCAGTCCAGGGACCGCTGACACTGAAGCTTTCTTT. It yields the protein CASPGTADTEAFF.

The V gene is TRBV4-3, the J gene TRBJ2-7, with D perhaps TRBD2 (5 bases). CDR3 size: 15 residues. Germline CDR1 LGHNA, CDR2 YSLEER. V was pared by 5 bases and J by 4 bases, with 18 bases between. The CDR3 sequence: CASSKYLTGEYEQYF. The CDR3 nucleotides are TGCGCCAGCAGCAAGTATTTAACCGGGGAGTACGAGCAGTACTTC.

This CDR3 reads CASSPRQGFPEAFF. For the CDR3, the DNA is TGTGCCAGCAGCCCAAGACAGGGGTTCCCTGAAGCTTTCTTT. The J gene is TRBJ1-1, the V gene TRBV9; 8 positions match TRBD1. This CDR3 region has 14 residues. With 4 bases clipped from V and 6 bases from J, the junction kept 8 bases outside the gene matches. Germline V gene lookup returns CDR1 SGDLS and CDR2 YYNGEE.

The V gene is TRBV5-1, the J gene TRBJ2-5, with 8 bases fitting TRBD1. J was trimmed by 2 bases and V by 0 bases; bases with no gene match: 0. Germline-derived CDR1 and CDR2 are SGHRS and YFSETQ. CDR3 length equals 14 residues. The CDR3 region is CASSLGTGQETQYF. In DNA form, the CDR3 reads TGCGCCAGCAGCTTGGGGACAGGGCAAGAGACCCAGTACTTC.

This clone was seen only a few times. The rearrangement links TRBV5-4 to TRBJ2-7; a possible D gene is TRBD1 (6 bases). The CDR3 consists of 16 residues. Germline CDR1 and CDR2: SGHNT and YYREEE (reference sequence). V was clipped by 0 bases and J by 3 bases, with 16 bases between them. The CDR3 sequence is CASSLGGRGRFYEQYF. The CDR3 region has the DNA TGTGCCAGCAGCTTGGGCGGCAGGGGAAGATTCTACGAGCAGTACTTC.

CDR3 DNA: TGTGCCTGGAGAAGCTCAAGTGCAAGGGGGCTTGGAGGCTACACCTTC. As protein: CAWRSSSARGLGGYTF. The rearrangement links TRBV30 to TRBJ1-2; 7 nucleotides align to TRBD1. Per the germline V gene, CDR1 is GTSNPN and CDR2 is SVGIG (reference sequence). V shed 3 bases, J shed 8 bases, and the junction held 18 bases outside the gene matches. The CDR3 extends over 16 amino acids.

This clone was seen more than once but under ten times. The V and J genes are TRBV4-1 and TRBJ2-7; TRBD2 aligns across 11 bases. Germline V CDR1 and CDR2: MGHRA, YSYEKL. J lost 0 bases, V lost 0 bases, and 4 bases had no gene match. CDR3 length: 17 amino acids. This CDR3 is CASSQEVSGGASYEQYF. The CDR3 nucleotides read TGCGCCAGCAGCCAAGAGGTTAGCGGGGGGGCCTCCTACGAGCAGTACTTC.

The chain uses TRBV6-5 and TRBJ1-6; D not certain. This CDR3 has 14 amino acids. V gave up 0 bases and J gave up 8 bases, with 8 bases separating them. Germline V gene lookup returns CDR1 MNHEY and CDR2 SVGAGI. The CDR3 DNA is TGTGCCAGCAGTTACTCGACGGTGGATTCACCCCTCCACTTT. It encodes CASSYSTVDSPLHF.

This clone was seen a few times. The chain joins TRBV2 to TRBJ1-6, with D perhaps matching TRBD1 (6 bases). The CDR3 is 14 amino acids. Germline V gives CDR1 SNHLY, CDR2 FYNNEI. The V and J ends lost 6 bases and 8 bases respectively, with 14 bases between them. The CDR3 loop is CASRADSRHSPLHF. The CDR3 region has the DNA TGTGCCAGCAGAGCGGACAGTCGCCATTCACCCCTCCACTTT.

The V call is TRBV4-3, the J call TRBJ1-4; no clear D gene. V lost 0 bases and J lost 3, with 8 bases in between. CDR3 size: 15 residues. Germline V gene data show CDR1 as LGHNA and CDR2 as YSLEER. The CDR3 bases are TGCGCCAGCAGCCAAGATCTGAGCTCTAATGAAAAACTGTTTTTT. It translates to CASSQDLSSNEKLFF.

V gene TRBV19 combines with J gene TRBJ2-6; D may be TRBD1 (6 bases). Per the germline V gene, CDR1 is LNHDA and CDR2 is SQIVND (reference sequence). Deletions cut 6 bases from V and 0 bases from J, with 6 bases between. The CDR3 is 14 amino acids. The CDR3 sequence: CASRDSSGANVLTF. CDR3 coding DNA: TGTGCCAGTAGGGACAGCTCTGGGGCCAACGTCCTGACTTTC.

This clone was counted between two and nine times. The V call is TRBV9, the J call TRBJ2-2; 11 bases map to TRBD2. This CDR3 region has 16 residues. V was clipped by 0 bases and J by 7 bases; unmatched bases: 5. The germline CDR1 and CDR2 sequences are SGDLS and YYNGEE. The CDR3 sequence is CASSVGTSGGDGELFF. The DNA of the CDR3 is TGTGCCAGCAGCGTAGGCACTAGCGGGGGAGACGGGGAGCTGTTTTTT.

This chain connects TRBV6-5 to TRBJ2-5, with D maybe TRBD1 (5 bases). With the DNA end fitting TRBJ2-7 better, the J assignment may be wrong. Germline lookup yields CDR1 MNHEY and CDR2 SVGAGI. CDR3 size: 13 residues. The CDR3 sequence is CASSLRDSYEQYF. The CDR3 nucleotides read TGTGCCAGCAGTCTCAGAGACAGCTACGAGCAGTACTTC.

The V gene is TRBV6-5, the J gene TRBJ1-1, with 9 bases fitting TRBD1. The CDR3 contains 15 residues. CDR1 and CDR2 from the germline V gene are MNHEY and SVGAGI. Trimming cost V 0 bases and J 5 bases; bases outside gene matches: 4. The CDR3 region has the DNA TGTGCCAGCAGTTACTCGGACAGGGGAGGAACTGAAGCTTTCTTT. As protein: CASSYSDRGGTEAFF.

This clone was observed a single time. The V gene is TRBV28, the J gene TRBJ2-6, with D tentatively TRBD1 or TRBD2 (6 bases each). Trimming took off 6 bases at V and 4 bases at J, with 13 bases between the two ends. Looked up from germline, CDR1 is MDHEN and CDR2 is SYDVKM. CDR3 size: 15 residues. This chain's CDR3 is CASSTGGSGANVLTF. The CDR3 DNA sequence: TGTGCCAGCAGCACCGGGGGCTCAGGGGCCAACGTCCTGACTTTC.

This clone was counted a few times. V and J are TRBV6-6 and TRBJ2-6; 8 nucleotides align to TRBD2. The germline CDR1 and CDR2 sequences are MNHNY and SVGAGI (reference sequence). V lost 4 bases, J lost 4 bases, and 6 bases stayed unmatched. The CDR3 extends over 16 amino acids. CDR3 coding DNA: TGTGCCAGCAGTTCGAATAGCGGGGCAGGGGCCAACGTCCTGACTTTC. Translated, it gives CASSSNSGAGANVLTF.

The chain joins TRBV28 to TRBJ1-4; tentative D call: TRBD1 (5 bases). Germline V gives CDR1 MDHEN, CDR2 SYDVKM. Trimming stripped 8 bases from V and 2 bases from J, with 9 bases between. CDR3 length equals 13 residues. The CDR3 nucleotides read TGTGCCAGCGAGGGGTACACTAATGAAAAACTGTTTTTT. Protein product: CASEGYTNEKLFF.

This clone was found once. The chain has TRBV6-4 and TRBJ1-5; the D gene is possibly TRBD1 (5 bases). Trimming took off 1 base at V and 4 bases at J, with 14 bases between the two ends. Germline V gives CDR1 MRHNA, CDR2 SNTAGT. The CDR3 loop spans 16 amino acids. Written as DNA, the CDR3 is TGTGCCAGCAGTGACTTACAGGCCAAACCTAATCAGCCCCAGCATTTT. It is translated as CASSDLQAKPNQPQHF.